This T cell receptor (beta chain) was identified during a study of neurological immune-mediated disorders. This clonotype was counted at least ten times. Each CDR3 protein is one row after TCRdb ran MiXCR on the 5' RACE reads. The sample has tens of thousands of distinct CDR3 sequences; approximately 3.9% are singletons. Germline CDR1 is SQVTM and CDR2 is ANQGSEA. The ends were cut back, 7 bases at V and 0 bases at J, with 13 bases in the middle. This CDR3 is built from 14 residues. This chain uses TRBV29-1 with TRBJ2-4; D may be TRBD2 (5 bases). The sample taken for sequencing was PBMCs. This clonotype originated in a man younger than 40 with multiple sclerosis. CDR3 sequence: CSGGEGLAKNIQYF. CDR3 in DNA: TGCAGCGGGGGTGAGGGTTTAGCCAAAAACATTCAGTACTTC.